Listed below are T cell receptor beta chains from one sample, sequenced in a study of vaccination effects on CD4 cells after COVID-19. Libraries were prepared by immunoSEQ multiplex PCR; TCRdb keeps only in-frame clonotypes and omits some of them. This sample has about 22,000 clones, with around 74% found just once. These receptors have no identified antigens. Sequencing used CD4+ T cells from PBMCs cultured with HCoV-NL63 spike peptides, obtained after COVID-19 vaccination. These receptors all come from a human donor who received a COVID-19 vaccine. Both conserved end residues are part of each CDR3. Fields, in order: V gene, D gene, CDR3 protein. The D gene is left open where the match is weak.

TRBV30 | TRBD2 | CAWSGTSGSTDTQYF
TRBV5-6 | . | CASSLARERSNQPQHF
TRBV2 | . | CASRQGYGYTF
TRBV18 | . | CASSPSVENTEAFF
TRBV7-9 | . | CASSKDQSFQETQYF
TRBV7-9 | . | CASSLVVGLSSNQPQHF
TRBV11-2 | . | CASSLGGRASSYNEQFF
TRBV3-1/TRBV3-2 | TRBD1 | CASSRQGQNTEAFF
TRBV19 | . | CASSRDRAGNQPQHF
TRBV7-8 | . | CASSLRGAGTEAFF
TRBV7-9 | TRBD2 | CASSLPGTSGEETQYF
TRBV5-1 | TRBD2 | CASSLEGLGGVNEQFF
TRBV2 | . | CASAGRNLADTQYF
TRBV6-5 | . | CASTYGPLSYEQYF
TRBV28 | TRBD1 | CASIPGQPYNEQFF